This T cell receptor (beta chain) was captured in a study of identical twins. Overall study results and limits: In zero-insertion analyses, partial confounding could arise from invariant MAIT and iNKT cells. Reduced insertions were recorded for abundant cord blood beta clonotypes, with no such pattern in memory repertoires. Models underestimated how often monozygotic twins shared out-of-frame TCR alpha.

Many counts were recorded for this clonotype. The antigen remains unidentified. In TCRdb, the 5' RACE reads were re-called with MiXCR into one record per CDR3 protein. In the table there are approximately 700,000 distinct CDR3 sequences, 5.5% to 6.5% of which are singletons. CDR1 and CDR2 (germline): LNHNV, YYDKDF (reference sequence). This CDR3 has 15 amino acids. With 8 bases removed from V and 1 base from J, the gap between germline ends came to 18 bases. V is TRBV15 and J is TRBJ2-7; D possibly corresponds to TRBD2 (6 bases). The TCR sequence derives from a man between 18 and 35 years old in good health. The sequenced sample consisted of naive T cells sorted from blood. The CDR3 DNA sequence: TGTGCCACCTCCGGAGGGGTGGGGGGATCCTACGAGCAGTACTTC. It codes for CATSGGVGGSYEQYF.